This TCR beta chain was documented in a study of blood T cell repertoires in COVID-19. CDR1 SGHDT and CDR2 YYEEEE come from the germline V gene. The V and J ends lost 4 bases and 6 bases, in that order; junction bases with no gene match: 11. This CDR3 is built from 16 residues. TCRdb's table, derived via immunoSEQ multiplex PCR, lists solely in-frame clones and lacks some. The profile shows under 250,000 clones, about 83% of them singletons. In its sample, this clone was seen a few times. Specimen: peripheral blood. This chain links TRBV5-6 with TRBJ2-2, with 8 bases that match TRBD2. The TCR comes from an elderly woman with COVID-19, enrolled during active disease. CDR3 nucleotide sequence: TGTGCCAGCAGCGGGGAGATAGCGGGGATGGCCGGGGAGCTGTTTTTT. It specifies CASSGEIAGMAGELFF.